This T cell receptor (beta chain) was captured in a study of T-cell reconstitution after alpha-beta-depleted transplantation in children. Overall study findings and caveats: T-cell numbers and diversity one year post-transplant derived largely from freshly generated T cells. Surviving recipient T cells and thymic progenitors underlay high day-60 TCRbeta diversity in some patients. It was reported that alpha-beta T cells came from several hundred expanded graft clones (about two months after transplant).

The CDR3 loop spans 16 amino acids. Between the trimmed V and J ends, which lost 1 base and 0 bases, there was a span of 11 bases. From germline, CDR1 is SGHRS and CDR2 YFSETQ. Researchers prepared the TCRbeta library using unique molecular identifiers, the study reports. TCRdb re-analysed the PCR reads in MiXCR, keeping a single row per CDR3 protein. The repertoire holds around 45,000 distinct CDR3 sequences, roughly half seen once, with 35% to 45% in the top ten. About this clonotype itself: Its antigen is unidentified.

The sequencing here drew on peripheral blood, taken before TCRalphabeta/CD19-depleted stem cell transplant. This rearrangement joins TRBV5-1 to TRBJ1-3; D is ambiguous. The origin of this receptor is a boy younger than two with SCID, due to receive a stem cell transplant. In DNA form, the CDR3 reads TGCGCCAGCAGCTTGACTTTAGGTACCTCTGGAAACACCATATATTTT. Amino acid sequence: CASSLTLGTSGNTIYF.